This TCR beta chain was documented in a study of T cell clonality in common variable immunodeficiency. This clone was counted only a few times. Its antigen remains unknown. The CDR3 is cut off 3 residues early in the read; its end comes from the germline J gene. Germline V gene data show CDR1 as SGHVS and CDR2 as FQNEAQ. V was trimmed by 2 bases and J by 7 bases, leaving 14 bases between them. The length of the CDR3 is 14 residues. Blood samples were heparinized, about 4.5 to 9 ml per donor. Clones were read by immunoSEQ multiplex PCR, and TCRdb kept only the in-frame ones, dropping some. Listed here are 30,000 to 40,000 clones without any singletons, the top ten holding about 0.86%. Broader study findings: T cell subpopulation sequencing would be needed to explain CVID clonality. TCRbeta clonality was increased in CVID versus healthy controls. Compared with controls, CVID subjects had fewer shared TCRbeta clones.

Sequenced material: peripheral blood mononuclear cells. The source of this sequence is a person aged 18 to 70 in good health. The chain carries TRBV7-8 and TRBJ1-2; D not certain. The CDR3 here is CASSLPGVDCGYTF. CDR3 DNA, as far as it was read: TGTGCCAGCAGCTTACCCGGGGTCGACTGTGGC.